This TCR beta chain was recovered during a study of T cell responses to AZD1222 COVID-19 vaccine. Repertoires were generated with immunoSEQ multiplex PCR, while TCRdb's copy carries only in-frame clones and drops some. This repertoire shows about 82,000 clones, more than 85% found once; its top ten account for around 2.9%. This CDR3 has 12 residues. CDR1 and CDR2 from the germline V gene are LGHDT and YNNKEL (reference sequence). Trimming cost V 4 bases and J 2 bases, with 5 bases left between them. The V call is TRBV3-1 (or the pseudogene TRBV3-2), the J call TRBJ1-1, with no clear D. This specimen was peripheral blood, taken 28 days after the second AZD1222 dose. The TCR was taken from an adult who received the AZD1222 COVID-19 vaccine. The CDR3, as DNA: TGTGCCAGCAGCCGGAGAAACACTGAAGCTTTCTTT. This sequence encodes CASSRRNTEAFF.